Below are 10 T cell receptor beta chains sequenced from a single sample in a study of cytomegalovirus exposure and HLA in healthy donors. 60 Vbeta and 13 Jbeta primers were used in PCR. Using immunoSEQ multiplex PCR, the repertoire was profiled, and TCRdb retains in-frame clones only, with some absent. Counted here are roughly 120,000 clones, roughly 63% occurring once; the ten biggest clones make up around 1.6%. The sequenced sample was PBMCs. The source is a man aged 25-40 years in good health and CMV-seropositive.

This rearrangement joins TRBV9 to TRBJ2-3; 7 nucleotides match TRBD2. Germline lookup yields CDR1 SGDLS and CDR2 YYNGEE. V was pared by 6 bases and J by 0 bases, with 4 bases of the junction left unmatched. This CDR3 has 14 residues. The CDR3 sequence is CASKLADSTDTQYF. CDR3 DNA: TGTGCCAGCAAGCTAGCGGACAGCACAGATACGCAGTATTTT.

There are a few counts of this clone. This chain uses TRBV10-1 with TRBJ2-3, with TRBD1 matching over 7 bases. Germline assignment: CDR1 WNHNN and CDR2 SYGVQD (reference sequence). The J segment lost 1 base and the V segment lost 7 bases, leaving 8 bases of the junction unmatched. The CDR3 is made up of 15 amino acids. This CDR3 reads CASTETGPGTDTQYF. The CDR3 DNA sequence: TGCGCCAGCACCGAGACAGGGCCCGGCACAGATACGCAGTATTTT.

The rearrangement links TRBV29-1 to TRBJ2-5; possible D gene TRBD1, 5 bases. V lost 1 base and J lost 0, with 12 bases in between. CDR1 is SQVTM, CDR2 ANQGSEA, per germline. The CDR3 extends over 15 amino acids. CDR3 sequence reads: CSVEGDSTDQETQYF. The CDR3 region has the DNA TGCAGCGTTGAAGGCGATTCGACAGACCAAGAGACCCAGTACTTC.

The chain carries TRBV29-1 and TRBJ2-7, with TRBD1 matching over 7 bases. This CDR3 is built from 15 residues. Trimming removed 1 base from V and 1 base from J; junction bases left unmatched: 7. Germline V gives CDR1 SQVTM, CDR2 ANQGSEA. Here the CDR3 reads CSVEGGQTTSYEQYF. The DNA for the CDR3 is TGCAGCGTTGAAGGGGGACAGACTACATCCTACGAGCAGTACTTC.

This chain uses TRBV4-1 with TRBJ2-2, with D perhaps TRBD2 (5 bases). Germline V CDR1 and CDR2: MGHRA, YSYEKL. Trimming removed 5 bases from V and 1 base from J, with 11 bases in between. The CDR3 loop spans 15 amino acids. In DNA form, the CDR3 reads TGCGCCAGCAGCAGTCAGAGGGTGAACACCGGGGAGCTGTTTTTT. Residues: CASSSQRVNTGELFF.

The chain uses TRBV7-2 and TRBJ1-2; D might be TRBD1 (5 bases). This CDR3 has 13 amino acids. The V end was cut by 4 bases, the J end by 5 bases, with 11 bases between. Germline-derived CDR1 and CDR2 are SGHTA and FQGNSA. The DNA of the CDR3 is TGTGCCAGCAGCTCCGGACAATTTTATGGCTACACCTTC. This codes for CASSSGQFYGYTF.

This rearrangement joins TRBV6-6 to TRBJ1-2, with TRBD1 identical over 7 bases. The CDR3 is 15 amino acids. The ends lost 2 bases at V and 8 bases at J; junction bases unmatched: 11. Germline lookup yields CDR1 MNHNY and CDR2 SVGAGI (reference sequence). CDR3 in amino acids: CASSYRQGSTEGYTF. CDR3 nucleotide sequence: TGTGCCAGCAGTTACAGACAGGGTAGTACGGAAGGCTACACCTTC.

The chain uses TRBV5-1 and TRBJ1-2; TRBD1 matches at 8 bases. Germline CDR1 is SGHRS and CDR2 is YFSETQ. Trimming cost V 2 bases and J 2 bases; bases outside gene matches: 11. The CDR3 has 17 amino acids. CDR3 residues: CASSFWDRNRPNYGYTF. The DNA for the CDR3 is TGCGCCAGCAGCTTCTGGGACAGGAACCGCCCAAACTATGGCTACACCTTC.

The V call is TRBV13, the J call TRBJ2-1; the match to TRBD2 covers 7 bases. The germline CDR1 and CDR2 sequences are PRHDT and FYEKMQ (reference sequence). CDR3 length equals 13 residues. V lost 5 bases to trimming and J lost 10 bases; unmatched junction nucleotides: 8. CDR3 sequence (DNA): TGTGCCAGCAGCCCCATTCCTAGCGGCGAGCAGTTCTTC. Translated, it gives CASSPIPSGEQFF.

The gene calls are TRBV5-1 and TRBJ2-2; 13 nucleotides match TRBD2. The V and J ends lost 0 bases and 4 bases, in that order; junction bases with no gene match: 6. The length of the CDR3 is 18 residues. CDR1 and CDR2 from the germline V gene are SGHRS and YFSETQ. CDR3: CASSLELAGGSSTGELFF. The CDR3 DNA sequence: TGCGCCAGCAGCTTGGAACTAGCGGGAGGGTCGAGCACCGGGGAGCTGTTTTTT.